This entry concerns a single T cell receptor beta chain. As yet, its antigen is unknown. The CDR3 sequence is 15 residues long. Germline CDR1 is MNHEY and CDR2 is SVGEGT. The V segment lost 4 bases and the J segment 4 bases; nucleotides outside the gene matches: 5. The sample is drawn from a study of early T cells in non-severe SARS-CoV-2 infection. General study points: VDJdb matching skewed toward anti-spike CD8 responses, missing private and CD4 specificities.

Individual cDNA molecules were tagged with unique molecular identifiers, the study reported. TCRdb re-derived calls from the 5' RACE reads in MiXCR, one entry per CDR3 protein. The profile covers under 55,000 distinct CDR3 sequences, with roughly 10% appearing a single time and 20% to 25% taken by the ten largest. V usage is TRBV6-2 or TRBV6-3 and J usage is TRBJ2-5, with TRBD2 matching 11 bases. The sequence derives from an adult who was a healthcare worker with PCR-confirmed SARS-CoV-2 infection or an uninfected control (not recorded which). Sequencing input: whole blood. The CDR3 region is CASSSLAGGRETQYF. The CDR3 DNA sequence: TGTGCCAGCAGTTCCCTAGCGGGAGGTCGAGAGACCCAGTACTTC.